The 23 T cell receptor beta chains reported below all come from one sample, sequenced in a study of blood T cells in healthy people across ages. Then a second PCR, running about 6 to 12 cycles, was carried out with a sample-barcoded 5' primer and a J-beta primer mix. TCRdb passed the 5' RACE reads through MiXCR, listing each CDR3 protein once. The sample lists 800,000 to 950,000 distinct CDR3 sequences, 25% to 30% occurring once. The sample was also linked to a second study, of T cells of mothers and their children.

Specimen: blood. All receptors come from a woman aged 40 to 50 in good health.

Only a few counts were recorded for this clonotype. The J gene is TRBJ2-5, the V gene TRBV12-3 or TRBV12-4, with TRBD2 matching over 11 bases. CDR3 length equals 16 residues. Trimming at V came to 5 bases and at J to 7 bases, leaving 12 bases not matched to a gene. DNA for the CDR3: TGTGCCAGCAGTCCAAGGACTAGCGGGCTAGGCGTGACCCAGTACTTC. Amino acids: CASSPRTSGLGVTQYF.

The chain recombines TRBV11-2 with TRBJ2-4; 8 nucleotides agree with TRBD1. The end of the DNA is better explained by TRBJ2-5, so the J call may be wrong. This CDR3 has 16 amino acids. Germline CDR1 reads SGHAT; CDR2 reads FQNNGV. The CDR3 bases are TGTGCCAGCAGCTTAAATTACAGGGGGATGAAGGAGACCCAGTACTTC. It specifies CASSLNYRGMKETQYF.

This rearrangement joins TRBV28 to TRBJ2-3; 8 bases match TRBD2. The CDR3 is 15 residues long. Losses at the gene ends were 5 bases for V and 4 bases for J; bases not matched to a gene: 8. In germline, CDR1 is MDHEN, CDR2 SYDVKM. The CDR3 bases are TGTGCCAGCAGTCCCGGGGGGGCGCATTCAGATACGCAGTATTTT. Protein: CASSPGGAHSDTQYF. The full variable domain, with the rest looked up from reference TRBV28 and TRBJ2-3, is DVKVTQSSRYLVKRTGEKVFLECVQDMDHENMFWYRQDPGLGLRLIYFSYDVKMKEKGDIPEGYSVSREKKERFSLILESASTNQTSMYLCASSPGGAHSDTQYFGPGTRLTVL.

CDR3 sequence reads: CASVINEQFF. CDR3 nucleotide sequence: TGTGCCAGCGTGATCAATGAGCAGTTCTTC. The V gene is TRBV2, the J gene TRBJ2-1; D is unclear. Trimming removed 8 bases at V and 6 bases at J, with 5 bases between. CDR3 size: 10 residues. CDR1 is SNHLY and CDR2 is FYNNEI in the germline V gene.

V and J are TRBV12-3 or TRBV12-4 and TRBJ1-6, with D perhaps matching TRBD1 (5 bases). This CDR3 has 14 amino acids. Trimming pared 6 bases from V and 6 bases from J, leaving 12 bases between. The CDR3 DNA reads TGTGCCAGCAGGAGGGACGGCCTTAATTCACCCCTCCACTTT. It yields the protein CASRRDGLNSPLHF.

The CDR3 spells CASGGGTGATDTQYF. CDR3 nucleotides: TGTGCCAGCGGGGGGGGGACAGGGGCTACAGATACGCAGTATTTT. This sequence joins TRBV7-8 and TRBJ2-3, with 10 bases matching TRBD1. Germline CDR1 and CDR2: SGHVS and FQNEAQ. The CDR3 loop spans 15 amino acids. V gave up 8 bases and J gave up 3 bases; unmatched junction bases: 8.

This clonotype was seen ten or more times. The V call is TRBV6-1, the J call TRBJ2-6, with 7 bases aligning to TRBD1. Germline-derived CDR1 and CDR2 are MNHNS and SASEGT. The CDR3 has 17 amino acids. Trimming removed 5 bases from V and 0 bases from J; junction bases left unmatched: 7. The CDR3 spells CASSPRDSNSGANVLTF. The CDR3 region has the DNA TGTGCCAGCAGTCCCCGGGACAGTAACTCTGGGGCCAACGTCCTGACTTTC.

This clonotype occurred once. At one end the junction does not follow the germline gene, possibly because of a read error. The chain carries TRBV6-5 and TRBJ2-7; perhaps TRBD1 as D (6 bases). Per the germline V gene, CDR1 is MNHEY and CDR2 is SVGAGI. The CDR3 is 14 residues long. The CDR3 sequence: CANSYGAGVDERYF. The CDR3 DNA is TGTGCCAACAGTTACGGGGCAGGGGTCGACGAGCGGTACTTC.

J is TRBJ2-5 and V is TRBV7-2; D is undetermined. Germline assignment: CDR1 SGHTA and CDR2 FQGNSA. There are 15 residues in the CDR3. Trimming cost V 1 base and J 11 bases, with 20 bases left between them. In nucleotides, the CDR3 is TGTGCCAGCAGCTTAGGCTACCTCGTTGGGAATGAGCAGTACTTC. Translation: CASSLGYLVGNEQYF.

J is TRBJ1-5 and V is TRBV20-1; possibly TRBD1 for D (6 bases). This CDR3 comprises 14 residues. V lost 3 bases, J lost 4 bases, and 13 bases lay in between. Germline lookup yields CDR1 DFQATT and CDR2 SNEGSKA (reference sequence). CDR3 protein: CSARGGTRNQPQHF. The DNA of the CDR3 is TGCAGTGCTAGGGGCGGGACAAGGAATCAGCCCCAGCATTTT.

V gene TRBV7-8 combines with J gene TRBJ1-6; D is unclear. The CDR3 spans 14 residues. Germline assignment: CDR1 SGHVS and CDR2 FQNEAQ. Trimming removed 8 bases from V and 9 bases from J, with 17 bases in between. CDR3 protein: CASGGGRLGSPLHF. DNA for the CDR3: TGTGCCAGCGGCGGTGGACGGTTGGGTTCACCCCTCCACTTT. Looking up the rest from reference TRBV7-8 and TRBJ1-6 gives the full variable domain: GAGVSQSPRYKVAKRGQDVALRCDPISGHVSLFWYQQALGQGPEFLTYFQNEAQLDKSGLPSDRFFAERPEGSVSTLKIQRTQQEDSAVYLCASGGGRLGSPLHFGNGTRLTVT.

This sequence joins TRBV4-1 and TRBJ1-2; the D is unclear. Germline CDR1 MGHRA, CDR2 YSYEKL. This CDR3 is built from 15 residues. With 5 bases removed from V and 0 bases from J, the gap between germline ends came to 13 bases. CDR3 nucleotide sequence: TGCGCCAGCAGCTACCCGGGCCGCGCTAACTATGGCTACACCTTC. It is translated as CASSYPGRANYGYTF.

Concerning this clonotype itself: One junction end disagrees with the germline gene, perhaps due to a read error. The DNA for the CDR3 is TGTGCCGTCAGTCTGGGACAGAATCAGCCCCAGCATTTT. Protein sequence: CAVSLGQNQPQHF. The gene calls are TRBV10-3 and TRBJ1-5; 7 bases line up with TRBD1. The CDR3 runs 13 residues. Germline V gene lookup returns CDR1 ENHRY and CDR2 SYGVKD.

Worth noting for this clonotype: A much more abundant neighbour one base away suggests this may be a read error. V usage is TRBV7-2 and J usage is TRBJ2-7, with D unresolved. Germline CDR1 and CDR2: SGHTA and FQGNSA. This CDR3 spans 15 amino acids. V dropped 4 bases and J dropped 0 bases, with 13 bases sitting between them. CDR3 DNA sequence: TGTGCCAGCAGCTCCCGCGCGGTAAGCTCCTACGAGCAGTACTTC. It yields the protein CASSSRAVSSYEQYF.

This clonotype is a singleton in its sample. The chain recombines TRBV12-3 or TRBV12-4 with TRBJ2-2; 7 nucleotides align to TRBD1. This CDR3 is built from 13 residues. J lost 6 bases, V lost 5 bases, and 3 bases had no gene match. The CDR3, as DNA: TGTGCCAGCAGTAAGGGACAGCCCGGGGAGCTGTTTTTT. It encodes CASSKGQPGELFF.

The chain uses TRBV7-2 and TRBJ1-2; D ambiguous. Trimming took 1 base from V and 5 from J, leaving 14 bases between them. The germline gives CDR1 SGHTA, CDR2 FQGNSA. The CDR3 is made up of 15 amino acids. The CDR3 sequence: CASSLDRASGYGYTF. CDR3 bases: TGTGCCAGCAGCTTAGATAGGGCGTCCGGTTATGGCTACACCTTC.

This clonotype was counted ten times or more. The genes are TRBV18 and TRBJ2-3; D is uncertain. The germline gives CDR1 KGHSH, CDR2 LQKENI. The CDR3 is 15 residues long. V lost 2 bases and J lost 2, with 11 bases in between. In DNA, the CDR3 is TGTGCCAGCTCACCAACGGCAGGATCCACAGATACGCAGTATTTT. This sequence encodes CASSPTAGSTDTQYF.

This rearrangement joins TRBV19 to TRBJ2-6; no clear D. With 9 bases removed from V and 0 bases from J, the gap between germline ends came to 18 bases. Germline assignment: CDR1 LNHDA and CDR2 SQIVND (reference sequence). The CDR3 extends over 17 amino acids. The CDR3 loop reads CASLGRSEDSGANVLTF. CDR3 nucleotides: TGTGCCAGCCTGGGCCGGTCGGAAGACTCTGGGGCCAACGTCCTGACTTTC.

In its sample, this clonotype was seen a few times. This clone may be a read error of a much larger clone one base away. The V and J genes are TRBV5-1 and TRBJ2-4, with D possibly being TRBD1 (6 bases). V was clipped by 0 bases and J by 13 bases, with 20 bases between them. Germline-derived CDR1 and CDR2 are SGHRS and YFSETQ. This CDR3 contains 15 residues. The CDR3 region is CASSLVVGRDNEQYF. Here the CDR3 DNA reads TGCGCCAGCAGCTTGGTAGTAGGTCGGGACAATGAGCAGTACTTC.

Only a few counts were recorded for this clonotype. The genes are TRBV29-1 and TRBJ1-3; no clear D gene. Germline assignment: CDR1 SQVTM and CDR2 ANQGSEA. This CDR3 has 13 amino acids. Trimming stripped 5 bases from V and 0 bases from J, with 8 bases between. CDR3 sequence reads: CSVFFSSGNTIYF. The CDR3 region has the DNA TGCAGCGTTTTCTTTAGCTCTGGAAACACCATATATTTT. The full variable domain, its missing parts supplied by reference TRBV29-1 and TRBJ1-3, is SAVISQKPSRDICQRGTSLTIQCQVDSQVTMMFWYRQQPGQSLTLIATANQGSEATYESGFVIDKFPISRPNLTFSTLTVSNMSPEDSSIYLCSVFFSSGNTIYFGEGSWLTVV.

This clonotype showed up just a few times. The genes are TRBV20-1 and TRBJ2-5; the D gene is possibly TRBD2 (5 bases). The germline CDR1 and CDR2 sequences are DFQATT and SNEGSKA (reference sequence). This CDR3 has 10 amino acids. The CDR3 DNA reads as TGCACCCTAGGGAGAGAGACCCAGTACTTC. It specifies CTLGRETQYF.

This clonotype appeared a few times. The rearrangement links TRBV5-1 to TRBJ2-4; D perhaps matches TRBD2 (5 bases). The CDR3 runs to 14 residues. V lost 0 bases and J 8 bases, leaving 12 bases between the germline ends. Germline CDR1 SGHRS, CDR2 YFSETQ. The CDR3 loop reads CASSLGGLRDIQYF. The CDR3 DNA sequence: TGCGCCAGCAGCTTGGGAGGGTTACGGGACATTCAGTACTTC.

In this sample, this clonotype turned up many times. This chain uses TRBV20-1 with TRBJ1-2, with a weak D call TRBD1 (6 bases). Per germline, CDR1 DFQATT and CDR2 SNEGSKA (reference sequence). Trimming removed 1 base at V and 8 bases at J, with 17 bases between. The CDR3 length is 14 residues. The CDR3, as DNA: TGCAGTGCTAGAGCTTACCAGGGGATTTGGGGCTACACCTTC. Translation: CSARAYQGIWGYTF.